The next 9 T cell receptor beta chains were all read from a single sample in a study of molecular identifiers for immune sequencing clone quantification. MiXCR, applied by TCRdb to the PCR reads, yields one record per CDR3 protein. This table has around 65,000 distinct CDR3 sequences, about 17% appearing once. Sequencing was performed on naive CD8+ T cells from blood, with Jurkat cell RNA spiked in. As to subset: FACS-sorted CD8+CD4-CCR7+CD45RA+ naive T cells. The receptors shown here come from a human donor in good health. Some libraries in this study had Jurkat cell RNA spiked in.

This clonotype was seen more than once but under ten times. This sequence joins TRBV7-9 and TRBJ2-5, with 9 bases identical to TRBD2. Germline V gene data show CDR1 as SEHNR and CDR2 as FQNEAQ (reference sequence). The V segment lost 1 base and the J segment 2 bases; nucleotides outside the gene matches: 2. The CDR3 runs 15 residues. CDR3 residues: CASSLVAGGQETQYF. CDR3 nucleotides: TGTGCCAGCAGCTTAGTTGCGGGAGGGCAAGAGACCCAGTACTTC.

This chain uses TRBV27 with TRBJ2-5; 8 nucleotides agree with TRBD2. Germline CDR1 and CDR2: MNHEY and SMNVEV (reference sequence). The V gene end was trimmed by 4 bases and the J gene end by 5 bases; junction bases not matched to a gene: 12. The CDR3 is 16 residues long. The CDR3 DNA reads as TGTGCCAGCAGTTACGCGGGAGGCCGCCTTGTGGAGACCCAGTACTTC. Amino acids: CASSYAGGRLVETQYF.

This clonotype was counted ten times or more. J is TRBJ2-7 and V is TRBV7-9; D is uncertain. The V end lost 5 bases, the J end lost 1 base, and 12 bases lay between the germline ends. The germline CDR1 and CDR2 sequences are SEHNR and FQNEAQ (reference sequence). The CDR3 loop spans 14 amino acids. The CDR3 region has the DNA TGTGCCAGCAGCCAGGAATCCCGTTCCTACGAGCAGTACTTC. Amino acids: CASSQESRSYEQYF.

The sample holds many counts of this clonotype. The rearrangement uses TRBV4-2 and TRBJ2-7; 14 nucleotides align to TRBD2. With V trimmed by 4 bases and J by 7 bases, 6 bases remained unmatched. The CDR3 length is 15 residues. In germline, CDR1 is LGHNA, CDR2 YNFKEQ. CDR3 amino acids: CASSRGLAGVSEQYF. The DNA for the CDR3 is TGTGCCAGCAGCCGGGGACTAGCGGGAGTGTCTGAGCAGTACTTC.

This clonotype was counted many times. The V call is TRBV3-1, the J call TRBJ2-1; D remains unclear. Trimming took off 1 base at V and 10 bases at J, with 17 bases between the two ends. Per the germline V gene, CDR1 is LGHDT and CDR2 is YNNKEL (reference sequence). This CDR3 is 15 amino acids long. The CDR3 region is CASSQAMGFRSEQFF. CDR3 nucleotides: TGTGCCAGCAGCCAAGCCATGGGCTTCAGGTCGGAGCAGTTCTTC.

The CDR3 protein is CASSVDGGSSYNEQFF. CDR3 DNA: TGTGCCAGCAGCGTAGATGGCGGTAGCTCCTACAATGAGCAGTTCTTC. The rearrangement links TRBV9 to TRBJ2-1, with no clear D. Trimming took 0 bases from V and 0 from J, leaving 10 bases between them. This CDR3 has 16 amino acids. Germline-derived CDR1 and CDR2 are SGDLS and YYNGEE.

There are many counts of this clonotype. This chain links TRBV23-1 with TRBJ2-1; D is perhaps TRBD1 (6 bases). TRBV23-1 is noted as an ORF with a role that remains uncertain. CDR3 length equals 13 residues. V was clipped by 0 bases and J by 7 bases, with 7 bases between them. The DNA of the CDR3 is TGCGCCAGCAGTCAATCCCAGGGGAATGAGCAGTTCTTC. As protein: CASSQSQGNEQFF.

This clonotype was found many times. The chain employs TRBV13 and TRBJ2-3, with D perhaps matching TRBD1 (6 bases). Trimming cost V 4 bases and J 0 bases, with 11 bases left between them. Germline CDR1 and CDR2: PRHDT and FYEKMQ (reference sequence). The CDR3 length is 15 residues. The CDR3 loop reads CASSSDSHSTDTQYF. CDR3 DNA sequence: TGTGCCAGCAGCTCGGACAGCCATAGCACAGATACGCAGTATTTT.

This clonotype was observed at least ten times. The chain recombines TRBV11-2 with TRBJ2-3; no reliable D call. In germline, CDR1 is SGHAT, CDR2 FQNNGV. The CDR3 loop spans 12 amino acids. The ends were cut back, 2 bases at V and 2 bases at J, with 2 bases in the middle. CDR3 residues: CASSLNTDTQYF. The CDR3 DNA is TGTGCCAGCAGCTTAAACACAGATACGCAGTATTTT.